This record concerns one T cell receptor beta chain sequence. Its recognized antigen is unknown. Sequence at one end of the junction differs from germline and may be a read error. The library relied on multiplex PCR. TCRdb shows the sequencer as Illumina HiSeq 2500. TCRbeta libraries were built by three rounds of nested PCR using primers (Table S4), following protocols modified from ARM-PCR. Before sequencing, PCR products of 200-500 bp were cut from the gel and purified using the QIAquick gel extraction kit. The study's processing was this. Trimmomatic was used to clean the reads, FLASH merged the cleaned reads into complete CDR3 sequences, and MiTCR assigned the sequences to V(D)J germline segments. VDJtools was used to compute clonal diversity as the inverse Simpson's index. Productive reads were defined as in-frame sequences without a premature stop codon. TCRdb ran its own pipeline on the public reads, namely fastp trimming at Q25 and MiXCR clone calling, and kept in-frame beta chains. Rows with a matching CDR3 protein are joined into one entry that keeps the most common DNA and genes. The V and J calls, along with clone size, are taken from TCRdb and not from the paper's own processing. Across this sample there are more than 45,000 distinct CDR3 sequences, with around three quarters seen only once. Of the sample, around a quarter is held by the ten largest clones.

The sample is drawn from a study of tumor and adjacent non-tumor tissue in lung cancer (dated by TCRdb to 2016 to 2019). Looking at the study overall: By cancer type, the cohort comprised 12 to 13 adenocarcinoma patients, 2 squamous cell carcinoma patients and 1 small cell lung cancer patient. Ages among the 15 or so patients ranged from about 31 to 80 years, there were approximately 10 men and 5 women, and disease was at TNM stage I to III. Sequencing generated a total of some 130 million productive TCRbeta reads, averaging around 4.3 million reads per sample. Using bulk TCRbeta repertoires from 15 lung cancer patients, the study set lung tumor tissue side by side with matched distant non-tumor lung tissue. For each patient, one tumor sample and one normal lung sample were taken, giving about 29 paired specimens that underwent TCRbeta CDR3 sequencing. The study at large found these results: Neither the sequencing platform nor unique molecular identifiers are named or mentioned anywhere in the methods. The top 100 clones accounted for a significantly larger cumulative portion of the repertoire in normal lung than in tumor tissue. With only roughly 14 patients in the cohort, the authors noted that larger samples and more detailed clinical data are needed. TCR diversity was significantly higher in younger patients, and greater tumor TCR diversity was associated with shorter overall survival and shorter disease-free survival. Because peripheral blood was not sequenced, blood TCRbeta repertoires in the lung cancer patients of the study were not examined. TCR diversity (inverse Simpson) was significantly higher in tumor than in normal lung tissue (roughly 430 vs 170, P = 0.0075, Mann-Whitney U test).

The CDR3 runs 16 amino acids, cysteine and phenylalanine included. Of the read, only the CDR3 DNA is kept; its 48 bases are in frame from base 1. CDR1 is given as SEHNR and CDR2 as FQNEAQ, both from the germline V gene (reference sequence). RNA was isolated from bulk, unsorted tissue, and RNA quality was assessed with a NanoDrop ND-1000 and an Agilent 2100. Normal lung samples were distant non-tumor tissue taken more than 3 cm from the tumor edge. Donors were newly diagnosed lung cancer patients admitted for thoracic surgery in China between August and November 2014, without prior chemotherapy. Patients with previous radiotherapy or chemotherapy, or with another concurrent cancer, were excluded from the study. Pieces of surgical tissue measuring about 1-2.2 cm3 were kept in RNAlater solution and stored at -80 degrees C until use.

The chain joins TRBV7-9 to TRBJ2-6; 8 central nucleotides agree with TRBD1. Material for sequencing was distant non-tumor lung tissue. The sequence derives from a woman aged 55-75 years with non-small cell lung cancer. The CDR3 region reads CASSVTGVTGANILIF. The DNA reads as follows: TGTGCCAGCAGCGTGACAGGGGTGACTGGGGCCAACATCCTGATTTTC.